This T cell receptor (beta chain) was sequenced in a study of shared clonotypes between healthy human individuals. Overall study findings and caveats: Between several donors, naive CD4 clonotypes were shared at a level of about 5%. Sequencing depth was a factor that was expected to affect clonotype sharing among donors.

Adult Caucasians living in Nashville, Tennessee made up all of the donors. The split of CD4+ cells yielded CD45RA+ naive and CD45RA-negative memory subsets. As concerns this clone: Its specificity is unknown.

V dropped 5 bases and J dropped 2; count of bases not matched to a gene: 9. Germline V gene lookup returns CDR1 SGHTA and CDR2 FQGTGA. The CDR3 covers 15 residues. Sequencing used immunoSEQ multiplex PCR; TCRdb keeps in-frame clones, though not all of them. The table includes approximately 2.3 million clones, 85% to 95% detected once. Sequencing used naive CD4+ T cells from PBMCs. Subset defined: CD45RA+ positively selected. This receptor was identified in a man aged 18 to 29 in good health. Some clones in this sample may be carry-over from other donors' samples. The rearrangement uses TRBV7-3 and TRBJ2-7, with 7 bases that match TRBD1. Here the CDR3 DNA reads TGTGCCAGCAGCCCCGACAGGGCTAAGACCTACGAGCAGTACTTC. Encoded protein: CASSPDRAKTYEQYF.